A selection of T cell receptor beta chains follows, all from one sample in a study of T-cell reconstitution after alpha-beta-depleted transplantation in children. TCRdb itself ran the PCR reads through MiXCR, one entry per CDR3 protein. The sample includes roughly 100,000 distinct CDR3 sequences, about 7.5% seen only once; the top ten take roughly 17%. The specimen was PBMCs, collected before TCRalphabeta/CD19-depleted stem cell transplant. The receptors were sampled from a boy younger than 10 with acute lymphoblastic leukemia, due to receive a stem cell transplant. Each CDR3 is given with its conserved first and last residue. Fields, in order: J gene, D gene, V gene, clone size, CDR3 protein, CDR3 DNA. A D gene is named only where the DNA matches it firmly. Some rows mark clone size as missing; the rest say once, few, many or name a class of expanded clone.

TRBJ1-2 | NA | TRBV12-3/TRBV12-4 | many | CASSLGDGYGYTF | TGTGCCAGCAGTTTGGGGGACGGCTATGGCTACACCTTC
TRBJ2-2 | TRBD2 | TRBV5-1 | many | CASSPSSGGALTGELFF | TGCGCCAGCAGCCCGTCTAGCGGGGGGGCTTTAACCGGGGAGCTGTTTTTT
TRBJ2-3 | NA | TRBV5-1 | many | CASTDTDTQYF | TGCGCCAGCACCGACACAGATACGCAGTATTTT
TRBJ2-1 | NA | TRBV2 | NA | CASAGRDFSSYNEQFF | TGTGCCAGCGCGGGAAGGGATTTCAGCTCCTACAATGAGCAGTTCTTC
TRBJ2-6 | NA | TRBV7-2 | NA | CASSLAFRTASGANVLTF | TGTGCCAGCAGCTTAGCGTTCAGGACAGCCTCTGGGGCCAACGTCCTGACTTTC
TRBJ2-5 | NA | TRBV5-1 | many | CASRAVDPETQYF | TGCGCCAGCAGGGCGGTAGACCCGGAGACCCAGTACTTC
TRBJ1-5 | NA | TRBV7-2 | NA | CASSLRARGRGNQPQHF | TGTGCCAGCAGCTTACGGGCGAGGGGCAGGGGCAATCAGCCCCAGCATTTT
TRBJ2-2 | NA | TRBV3-1 | many | CASSQWSGELFF | TGTGCCAGCAGCCAATGGTCCGGGGAGCTGTTTTTT
TRBJ1-1 | NA | TRBV6-5 | many | CASSYGTLNTEAFF | TGTGCCAGCAGCTATGGGACGCTGAACACTGAAGCTTTCTTT
TRBJ2-5 | NA | TRBV7-3 | many | CASSLGQQETQYF | TGTGCCAGCAGCTTAGGCCAGCAAGAGACCCAGTACTTC
TRBJ2-1 | NA | TRBV20-1 | many | CSAKAFTLYNEQFF | TGCAGTGCTAAAGCTTTCACCCTTTACAATGAGCAGTTCTTC